Shown below are 27 T cell receptor beta chains from a single sample sequenced in a study of cytomegalovirus exposure and HLA in healthy donors. 13 Jbeta primers and 60 Vbeta primers were used for the PCR. TCRdb's copy holds only in-frame clones and misses some; the assay was immunoSEQ multiplex PCR. The sample features roughly 140,000 clones, with roughly 2.7% in its top ten. Sequencing used PBMCs. The receptors here all came from a man aged 35 to 55 in good health and CMV-seronegative.

V usage is TRBV7-7 and J usage is TRBJ2-5, with 11 bases matching TRBD2. V trimming: 5 bases; J trimming: 1 base; junction bases outside the gene matches: 3. CDR1 SSHAT and CDR2 FNYEAQ come from the germline V gene (reference sequence). The CDR3 length is 15 residues. Here the CDR3 DNA reads TGTGCCAGCAGCCACGGGACTAGCGGCCAAGAGACCCAGTACTTC. Translating it yields CASSHGTSGQETQYF.

The chain joins TRBV2 to TRBJ2-2, with 8 bases that match TRBD1. V trimming: 1 base; J trimming: 4 bases; junction bases outside the gene matches: 5. This CDR3 comprises 16 residues. CDR1 and CDR2 from the germline V gene are SNHLY and FYNNEI. The CDR3: CASSEVTGGGTGELFF. The CDR3 bases are TGTGCCAGCAGTGAAGTAACAGGGGGTGGCACCGGGGAGCTGTTTTTT.

Details on this clone: One junction end disagrees with the germline gene, perhaps due to a read error. The chain uses TRBV28 and TRBJ2-7; D possibly corresponds to TRBD1 (6 bases). The CDR3 totals 15 residues. Germline CDR1 is MDHEN and CDR2 is SYDVKM. The CDR3 nucleotides read TGTGCCAACAGTACCCCGAGGGGGAAGACCTACGAGCAGTACTTC. Translation gives CANSTPRGKTYEQYF. Filled out from reference TRBV28 and TRBJ2-7, the complete variable domain reads DVKVTQSSRYLVKRTGEKVFLECVQDMDHENMFWYRQDPGLGLRLIYFSYDVKMKEKGDIPEGYSVSREKKERFSLILESASTNQTSMYLCANSTPRGKTYEQYFGPGTRLTVT.

As for this clone: The junction and the germline gene differ at one end; a read error may be behind it. V usage is TRBV7-3 and J usage is TRBJ2-3; 9 nucleotides align to TRBD1. The CDR3 is 16 amino acids. Germline CDR1 is SGHTA and CDR2 is FQGTGA. CDR3 sequence (DNA): TGTGCCAGCAGCCTAACCAGGGACAGGGGCACAGATACGCAGTATTTT. Protein: CASSLTRDRGTDTQYF.

The chain joins TRBV6-5 to TRBJ2-5; 10 nucleotides align to TRBD1. Germline V lookup: CDR1 MNHEY, CDR2 SVGAGI. Trimming at V came to 4 bases and at J to 2 bases, leaving 4 bases not matched to a gene. This CDR3 contains 15 residues. The CDR3 reads CASSFRDRGQETQYF. CDR3 in DNA: TGTGCCAGCAGTTTTCGGGACAGGGGACAAGAGACCCAGTACTTC.

The rearrangement links TRBV4-3 to TRBJ1-2; TRBD1 matches 11 bases. Per the germline V gene, CDR1 is LGHNA and CDR2 is YSLEER. V shed 3 bases, J shed 0 bases, and the junction held 3 bases outside the gene matches. The CDR3 spans 16 residues. The CDR3 region is CASSHWGQGANYGYTF. The DNA of the CDR3 is TGCGCCAGCAGCCATTGGGGACAGGGGGCTAACTATGGCTACACCTTC.

The rearrangement joins TRBV2 to TRBJ2-7; 9 positions match TRBD1. CDR1 is SNHLY, CDR2 FYNNEI, per germline. CDR3 size: 15 residues. Trimming cost V 6 bases and J 6 bases; bases outside gene matches: 12. The CDR3 sequence: CASSDTGGGGSEQYF. The CDR3 bases are TGTGCCAGCAGCGATACAGGGGGCGGAGGTTCCGAGCAGTACTTC.

In nucleotides, the CDR3 is TGCGCCAGCAGCCTGCTCGGGGGGAGTGCTGAAGCTTTCTTT. Amino acids: CASSLLGGSAEAFF. V is TRBV5-1 and J is TRBJ1-1, with D possibly matching TRBD1 (5 bases). CDR1 and CDR2 from the germline V gene are SGHRS and YFSETQ. V was clipped by 4 bases and J by 6 bases, with 16 bases between them. The CDR3 covers 14 residues.

This chain joins TRBV13 and TRBJ2-7; tentative D call: TRBD2 (7 bases). The germline V gene encodes CDR1 PRHDT and CDR2 FYEKMQ (reference sequence). The germline V and J ends were trimmed by 7 bases and 7 bases, with 20 bases remaining between them. The CDR3 extends over 14 amino acids. The CDR3 is CASTQGGGQREQYF. For the CDR3, the DNA is TGTGCCAGCACCCAAGGGGGGGGCCAAAGGGAGCAGTACTTC.

V gene TRBV7-2 combines with J gene TRBJ1-2; D is uncertain. The CDR3 is made up of 13 amino acids. V gave up 3 bases and J gave up 8 bases, with 13 bases separating them. The germline CDR1 and CDR2 sequences are SGHTA and FQGNSA. The CDR3 here is CASSFEGVSGYTF. CDR3 coding DNA: TGTGCCAGCAGCTTCGAGGGAGTCTCGGGCTACACCTTC.

This chain joins TRBV2 and TRBJ2-1; 7 nucleotides align to TRBD1. J was trimmed by 6 bases and V by 6 bases; bases with no gene match: 11. CDR1 is SNHLY, CDR2 FYNNEI, per germline. CDR3 length: 15 residues. The CDR3 here is CASSLLGQAPNEQFF. The CDR3 DNA reads TGTGCCAGCAGCCTACTCGGACAGGCTCCCAATGAGCAGTTCTTC.

V and J are TRBV6-4 and TRBJ1-2; TRBD1 is a possible D gene (5 bases). V gave up 3 bases and J gave up 7 bases, with 15 bases separating them. Germline-derived CDR1 and CDR2 are MRHNA and SNTAGT. CDR3 length: 14 residues. In DNA, the CDR3 is TGTGCCAGCAGTGATTCAACAGGAGTCTCTGGCTACACCTTC. Protein: CASSDSTGVSGYTF.

The chain has TRBV6-6 and TRBJ1-6; D gene unclear. Germline assignment: CDR1 MNHNY and CDR2 SVGAGI (reference sequence). The CDR3 spans 12 residues. With 5 bases removed from V and 9 bases from J, the gap between germline ends came to 8 bases. The CDR3 nucleotides are TGTGCCAGCAGTCCCCCCGTTTCACCCCTCCACTTT. Protein: CASSPPVSPLHF.

The chain recombines TRBV10-3 with TRBJ1-2; D might be TRBD1 (6 bases). The CDR3 is 14 residues long. With 3 bases removed from V and 4 bases from J, the gap between germline ends came to 12 bases. In germline, CDR1 is ENHRY, CDR2 SYGVKD. Written as DNA, the CDR3 is TGTGCCATCAGTGATATGGACAGCCTCTATGGCTACACCTTC. Encoded protein: CAISDMDSLYGYTF.

J is TRBJ2-2 and V is TRBV7-9; D call uncertain. CDR3 length equals 14 residues. Germline V gene data show CDR1 as SEHNR and CDR2 as FQNEAQ (reference sequence). The V end lost 10 bases, the J end lost 6 bases, and 18 bases lay between the germline ends. CDR3 sequence reads: CAIDSEDLAGELFF. The CDR3 DNA reads TGTGCCATCGATAGTGAAGATCTGGCCGGGGAGCTGTTTTTT.

V and J are TRBV29-1 and TRBJ1-5, with 7 nucleotides matching TRBD1. Germline V gene sequence: CDR1 SQVTM, CDR2 ANQGSEA. V was clipped by 6 bases and J by 4 bases; unmatched bases: 6. The length of the CDR3 is 13 residues. CDR3 protein: CSVGDSVNQPQHF. CDR3 sequence (DNA): TGCAGCGTGGGGGACAGCGTGAATCAGCCCCAGCATTTT.

The rearrangement uses TRBV2 and TRBJ2-7; 7 nucleotides align to TRBD1. Trimming cost V 4 bases and J 6 bases; bases outside gene matches: 6. Per germline, CDR1 SNHLY and CDR2 FYNNEI. This CDR3 contains 13 residues. This CDR3 reads CASSASDRTEQYF. In DNA, the CDR3 is TGTGCCAGCAGTGCCTCGGACAGGACCGAGCAGTACTTC.

The chain links TRBV23-1 to TRBJ2-3; D perhaps matches TRBD2 (6 bases). TRBV23-1 is recorded as an ORF, its role being uncertain. This CDR3 region has 18 residues. The V end lost 3 bases, the J end lost 0 bases, and 19 bases lay between the germline ends. The CDR3 protein is CASSHCPPPSVSTDTQYF. The DNA of the CDR3 is TGCGCCAGCAGTCATTGCCCTCCACCTAGCGTTAGCACAGATACGCAGTATTTT.

The gene calls are TRBV5-1 and TRBJ1-3; D is unclear. CDR1 and CDR2 from the germline V gene are SGHRS and YFSETQ. The CDR3 totals 15 residues. Trimming took off 2 bases at V and 3 bases at J, with 12 bases between the two ends. CDR3 loop: CASSLISGFGNTIYF. DNA of the CDR3: TGCGCCAGCAGCTTAATAAGTGGCTTTGGAAACACCATATATTTT.

CDR3 DNA sequence: TGTGCCAGCAGCCGGGACAGGGGGCGTTACGAGCAGTACTTC. Amino acids: CASSRDRGRYEQYF. The V gene is TRBV5-6, the J gene TRBJ2-7; TRBD1 agrees at 12 bases. V lost 4 bases, J lost 4 bases, and 3 bases stayed unmatched. CDR1 and CDR2 from the germline V gene are SGHDT and YYEEEE. This CDR3 has 14 amino acids.

The chain carries TRBV19 and TRBJ2-2, with D perhaps TRBD1 (6 bases). The CDR3 has 14 residues. The germline V gene has CDR1 LNHDA and CDR2 SQIVND (reference sequence). V was clipped by 6 bases and J by 1 base, with 9 bases between them. The CDR3 nucleotides read TGTGCCAGTAGCAACAGGGAGAACACCGGGGAGCTGTTTTTT. Translating gives CASSNRENTGELFF.

The chain has TRBV25-1 and TRBJ2-1; the match to TRBD1 covers 7 bases. The CDR3 runs to 17 residues. Losses at the gene ends were 0 bases for V and 0 bases for J; bases not matched to a gene: 5. CDR1 is MGHDK, CDR2 SYGVNS, per germline. The CDR3 DNA is TGTGCCAGCAGTGAATATGGGACAGCGAGCTCCTACAATGAGCAGTTCTTC. This translates into CASSEYGTASSYNEQFF.

This chain joins TRBV7-9 and TRBJ1-4; D call uncertain. Germline CDR1 is SEHNR and CDR2 is FQNEAQ (reference sequence). V dropped 5 bases and J dropped 3 bases, with 10 bases sitting between them. The CDR3 has 14 amino acids. The CDR3 bases are TGTGCCAGCAGCCTTGTTCTCGCTAATGAAAAACTGTTTTTT. Its translation is CASSLVLANEKLFF.

V gene TRBV25-1 combines with J gene TRBJ1-4; possibly TRBD1 for D (5 bases). CDR1 is MGHDK, CDR2 SYGVNS, per germline. With 3 bases removed from V and 8 bases from J, the gap between germline ends came to 16 bases. This CDR3 spans 15 amino acids. The CDR3 spells CASSDREGLREKLFF. Here the CDR3 DNA reads TGTGCCAGCAGTGATAGGGAGGGGTTAAGGGAAAAACTGTTTTTT. Full variable domain (outside the CDR3, taken from reference TRBV25-1 and TRBJ1-4): EADIYQTPRYLVIGTGKKITLECSQTMGHDKMYWYQQDPGMELHLIHYSYGVNSTEKGDLSSESTVSRIRTEHFPLTLESARPSHTSQYLCASSDREGLREKLFFGSGTQLSVL.

This chain links TRBV10-3 with TRBJ1-1; no firm D call. Germline values: CDR1 ENHRY, CDR2 SYGVKD. The CDR3 contains 11 residues. V lost 11 bases and J 11 bases, leaving 18 bases between the germline ends. The CDR3 spells CAGGSDTYAFF. For the CDR3, the DNA is TGTGCCGGCGGCAGCGATACATATGCTTTCTTT.

This chain joins TRBV5-8 and TRBJ2-5; a possible D gene is TRBD1 (6 bases). Germline values: CDR1 SGHTS, CDR2 YDEGEE. The CDR3 has 14 amino acids. V was cut by 4 bases and J by 5 bases, with 15 bases left in between. This chain's CDR3 is CASSAFLTGETQYF. The CDR3 nucleotides read TGTGCCAGCAGCGCCTTCCTTACAGGGGAGACCCAGTACTTC.

This chain joins TRBV5-4 and TRBJ2-7; D may be TRBD1 (5 bases). V shed 2 bases and J shed 4 bases, with 10 bases lying between them. The germline V gene encodes CDR1 SGHNT and CDR2 YYREEE (reference sequence). This CDR3 contains 13 residues. DNA of the CDR3: TGTGCCAGCAGCTTAGAAAGGGGATACGAGCAGTACTTC. Its protein is CASSLERGYEQYF.